This T cell receptor beta chain was observed in a study of T-cell reconstitution after alpha-beta-depleted transplantation in children (dated by TCRdb to the mid-2010s). Notes on the research overall: T-cell immune reconstitution after TCRalphabeta/CD19-depleted allogeneic hematopoietic cell transplantation in children was quantitatively tracked in the study by means of TCR repertoire profiling.

Of note for this clonotype: No cognate antigen has been identified for it. No base quality values were provided; no much bigger clone lies one nucleotide off.

What the research found in general, with its limitations: Over subsequent months, a decline in hyperexpanded clone frequencies was noted, and after one year, T-cell counts and TCRbeta diversity were mostly ascribed to newly produced T cells. In some patients, high TCRbeta diversity at day 60 was attributed to recipient T cells and intrathymic progenitors that had survived conditioning. The apparently early recovery of alphabetaT-cell counts about two months after transplant reportedly depended on only several hundred rapidly expanded clones that came from non-depleted graft cells.

Receptor libraries were prepared by PCR. Sequencing relied on an Illumina HiSeq 2500. To normalize quantification of the TCRbeta repertoire, the TCR libraries were built with molecular barcoding that relied on unique molecular identifiers. TCRdb itself trimmed the public reads at Q25 with fastp, ran MiXCR and retained productive beta chains. Each entry merges the rows of one CDR3 protein and shows their most common DNA and genes. The table for this sample lists some 440,000 distinct CDR3 sequences; around 15% of them were counted only once. The ten largest clones represent over 25% of the sample. The germline V end is reduced by 2 bases and the J end by 4 bases; junction bases left unmatched: 4. Taken from the germline V gene, the CDR1 and CDR2 loops are MNHEY and SVGAGI. The CDR3 numbers 14 residues from cysteine through phenylalanine. The sequence is cut down to CDR3 DNA, 42 bases in frame from base 1.

What this sample's treatment or condition label stands for: allogeneic hematopoietic cell transplantation with graft depleted of TCRalphabeta T cells and CD19 B cells. TCRalphabeta/CD19-depleted allogeneic hematopoietic cell grafts were given to the transplant recipients, all of whom were children. Rearrangement joined TRBV6-5 to TRBJ1-1, with 7 bases aligning to TRBD1. The input for sequencing was PBMCs, mostly from graft donor cells, taken 360 days after TCRalphabeta/CD19-depleted stem cell transplant. The receptor comes from a boy younger than two who had a stem cell transplant for Wiskott-Aldrich syndrome, so the T cells may come from the graft donor. Read as DNA, the sequence is TGTGCCAGCAGTTACGACAGGGCCACCACTGAAGCTTTCTTT. Its translation reads: CASSYDRATTEAFF.